The source of this T cell receptor (beta chain) is a study of T cell responses to AZD1222 COVID-19 vaccine. Looking at the study overall: Pooled in the analysis were second doses at about 4 or about 12 weeks.

Study results and limitations: Nearly half of spike-specific TCRs reportedly target unmutated variant regions. Dominant CD4 TCR responses targeted spike regions 160-218 and 743-854. It was only a handful of AZD1222 recipients who were seropositive at baseline.

In regard to this clone: Its antigen is not known.

The CDR3 length is 12 residues. V shed 5 bases and J shed 7 bases, with 9 bases lying between them. CDR1 MDHEN and CDR2 SYDVKM come from the germline V gene. Measured with immunoSEQ multiplex PCR; TCRdb has only the in-frame clones, and not every one. The sample records 150,000 or so clones, 80% to 90% being singletons. The chain employs TRBV28 and TRBJ1-5; D possibly corresponds to TRBD1 (5 bases). The TCR was taken from an adult in good health. The source material was peripheral blood, sampled on day 0 of AZD1222 vaccination. CDR3 bases: TGTGCCAGCAGTCAGGGAAACCAGCCCCAGCATTTT. This gives the protein CASSQGNQPQHF. Full variable domain (outside the CDR3, taken from reference TRBV28 and TRBJ1-5): DVKVTQSSRYLVKRTGEKVFLECVQDMDHENMFWYRQDPGLGLRLIYFSYDVKMKEKGDIPEGYSVSREKKERFSLILESASTNQTSMYLCASSQGNQPQHFGDGTRLSIL.